Below, 25 T cell receptor beta chains from the same sample are listed, as sequenced in a study of T cell changes during pregnancy in multiple sclerosis. Sequencing used immunoSEQ multiplex PCR; TCRdb keeps in-frame clones, though not all of them. The table records some 80,000 clones, around 94% of them present only once. The sample consisted of CD4+ T cells from peripheral blood mononuclear cells, taken after pregnancy. These receptors all stem from a female donor with multiple sclerosis, enrolled in a pregnancy study.

This clone was seen once. The chain combines TRBV28 with TRBJ2-1, with 8 bases matching TRBD2. The CDR3 contains 19 residues. From germline, CDR1 is MDHEN and CDR2 SYDVKM. V lost 1 base and J lost 5; bases outside the gene matches: 16. DNA of the CDR3: TGTGCCAGCAGTTTATATGCACTAGCGGTCACGGCGACGAACAATGAGCAGTTCTTC. It yields the protein CASSLYALAVTATNNEQFF.

The chain uses TRBV28 and TRBJ1-4; D possibly corresponds to TRBD1 (5 bases). Between the trimmed V and J ends, which lost 10 bases and 7 bases, there was a span of 19 bases. This CDR3 is 14 amino acids long. The germline gives CDR1 MDHEN, CDR2 SYDVKM. CDR3 sequence reads: CATVPHGGGEKLFF. The CDR3 coding sequence is TGTGCCACCGTGCCTCACGGGGGAGGTGAAAAACTGTTTTTT.

The CDR3 sequence is CASSPVTEAFF. In nucleotides, the CDR3 is TGTGCCAGCAGCCCTGTCACTGAAGCTTTCTTT. The chain combines TRBV7-9 with TRBJ1-1; no clear D. This CDR3 is 11 amino acids long. V was pared by 5 bases and J by 4 bases, with 5 bases between. Germline lookup yields CDR1 SEHNR and CDR2 FQNEAQ (reference sequence).

The genes are TRBV18 and TRBJ2-7, with 12 bases lining up with TRBD1. Trimming cost V 4 bases and J 2 bases; bases outside gene matches: 6. The CDR3 totals 16 residues. Germline V gene sequence: CDR1 KGHSH, CDR2 LQKENI. Written as DNA, the CDR3 is TGTGCCAGCTCACGGGGGGACAGGGGGCTGACCTACGAGCAGTACTTC. It specifies CASSRGDRGLTYEQYF.

This clone came up once. This chain joins TRBV29-1 and TRBJ2-1; TRBD2 aligns across 11 bases. Germline V lookup: CDR1 SQVTM, CDR2 ANQGSEA. The CDR3 consists of 15 residues. After removal of 5 bases from V and 8 bases from J, the junction contained 11 bases not matched to a gene. CDR3 bases: TGCAGCGTTTCCGGAGCACTAGCGGGAGAGGATGAGCAGTTCTTC. Its protein is CSVSGALAGEDEQFF.

The CDR3 region has the DNA TGCGCCAGCAGCTTGGGACAGGATAGAACCTACGAGCAGTACTTC. This sequence encodes CASSLGQDRTYEQYF. V is TRBV5-1 and J is TRBJ2-7; D perhaps matches TRBD1 (6 bases). V lost 0 bases and J 2 bases, leaving 12 bases between the germline ends. This CDR3 contains 15 residues. Germline CDR1 is SGHRS and CDR2 is YFSETQ. The full variable domain, with the rest looked up from reference TRBV5-1 and TRBJ2-7, is KAGVTQTPRYLIKTRGQQVTLSCSPISGHRSVSWYQQTPGQGLQFLFEYFSETQRNKGNFPGRFSGRQFSNSRSEMNVSTLELGDSALYLCASSLGQDRTYEQYFGPGTRLTVT.

The count of this clone is one. V is TRBV6-5 and J is TRBJ2-7, with TRBD2 matching 7 bases. The junction had 6 bases not matched to a gene; V was cut back by 0 bases and J by 4 bases. This CDR3 comprises 15 residues. From germline, CDR1 is MNHEY and CDR2 SVGAGI. CDR3 coding DNA: TGTGCCAGCAGTTACTCGAGTAGCGGGCCTTACGAGCAGTACTTC. It specifies CASSYSSSGPYEQYF.

J is TRBJ2-5 and V is TRBV18; D is uncertain. The V end lost 3 bases, the J end lost 2 bases, and 10 bases lay between the germline ends. The CDR3 has 14 residues. Germline loops: CDR1 KGHSH, CDR2 LQKENI. CDR3 amino acids: CASSPSRIQETQYF. The CDR3 DNA is TGTGCCAGCTCACCGTCCAGAATACAAGAGACCCAGTACTTC.

The V call is TRBV10-3, the J call TRBJ2-3; D ambiguous. There are 14 residues in the CDR3. The germline V and J ends were trimmed by 6 bases and 1 base, with 11 bases remaining between them. Germline V gene lookup returns CDR1 ENHRY and CDR2 SYGVKD. CDR3 loop: CAIRPSKGTDTQYF. DNA of the CDR3: TGTGCCATCAGACCGAGCAAAGGCACAGATACGCAGTATTTT.

This CDR3 reads CASSARGGTNEKLFF. CDR3 bases: TGTGCCAGCAGTGCCAGGGGCGGAACTAATGAAAAACTGTTTTTT. V and J are TRBV27 and TRBJ1-4, with a tentative D call TRBD1 (6 bases). The CDR3 contains 15 residues. Germline CDR1 and CDR2: MNHEY and SMNVEV (reference sequence). V was pared by 5 bases and J by 1 base, with 11 bases between. Together with reference TRBV27 and TRBJ1-4, the CDR3 gives the full variable domain: EAQVTQNPRYLITVTGKKLTVTCSQNMNHEYMSWYRQDPGLGLRQIYYSMNVEVTDKGDVPEGYKVSRKEKRNFPLILESPSPNQTSLYFCASSARGGTNEKLFFGSGTQLSVL.

The chain carries TRBV5-4 and TRBJ2-4; D is undetermined. Between the trimmed V and J ends, which lost 4 bases and 0 bases, there was a span of 8 bases. The germline V gene has CDR1 SGHNT and CDR2 YYREEE (reference sequence). The length of the CDR3 is 14 residues. The CDR3 DNA reads as TGTGCCAGCAGCCGAGAGTTAGCCAAAAACATTCAGTACTTC. As protein: CASSRELAKNIQYF.

This clone appeared a single time. CDR3 sequence: CSVEMLAGGVDTQYF. The CDR3 region has the DNA TGCAGCGTTGAAATGCTAGCGGGAGGAGTAGATACGCAGTATTTT. The rearrangement uses TRBV29-1 and TRBJ2-3; 11 nucleotides match TRBD2. Trimming took 2 bases from V and 5 from J; bases not matched to a gene: 6. Germline assignment: CDR1 SQVTM and CDR2 ANQGSEA. This CDR3 comprises 15 residues.

The rearrangement uses TRBV7-6 and TRBJ2-7; 7 bases are a match to TRBD2. V shed 5 bases and J 4 bases; nucleotides not matched to a gene: 14. Looked up from germline, CDR1 is SGHVS and CDR2 is FNYEAQ. The CDR3 loop spans 16 amino acids. In DNA form, the CDR3 reads TGTGCCAGCAGCATAATCCCCGGGGCTAGCGGATACGAGCAGTACTTC. Amino acid sequence: CASSIIPGASGYEQYF.

The chain is built from TRBV5-4 and TRBJ1-5; TRBD1 matches 7 bases. The V gene's germline CDR1 is SGHNT and CDR2 YYREEE (reference sequence). CDR3 length: 15 amino acids. Losses at the gene ends were 4 bases for V and 1 base for J; bases not matched to a gene: 5. CDR3 region: CASSGGTESNQPQHF. The DNA of the CDR3 is TGTGCCAGCAGCGGCGGGACAGAAAGCAATCAGCCCCAGCATTTT.

The chain recombines TRBV7-2 with TRBJ2-3; 8 bases agree with TRBD1. V was clipped by 0 bases and J by 10 bases; unmatched bases: 3. Germline V gene data show CDR1 as SGHTA and CDR2 as FQGNSA. The CDR3 runs 13 residues. CDR3 in DNA: TGTGCCAGCAGCTTAGCCAGACAGGGGCCGCAGTATTTT. The encoded protein is CASSLARQGPQYF.

This chain links TRBV28 with TRBJ2-5; perhaps TRBD2 as D (7 bases). The germline V gene has CDR1 MDHEN and CDR2 SYDVKM. The CDR3 consists of 16 residues. Trimming pared 1 base from V and 3 bases from J, leaving 15 bases between. The CDR3 sequence is CASSLYGGPQEETQYF. The CDR3 DNA reads as TGTGCCAGCAGTTTATACGGGGGGCCCCAGGAAGAGACCCAGTACTTC.

This clone was counted a single time. The chain uses TRBV5-6 and TRBJ1-5, with TRBD1 matching 7 bases. The V gene end was trimmed by 2 bases and the J gene end by 5 bases; junction bases not matched to a gene: 1. The CDR3 spans 13 residues. The V gene's germline CDR1 is SGHDT and CDR2 YYEEEE. CDR3 coding DNA: TGTGCCAGCAGCTTCACAGGGGATCAGCCCCAGCATTTT. As protein: CASSFTGDQPQHF.

The chain has TRBV6-5 and TRBJ1-3; possibly TRBD1 for D (5 bases). This CDR3 contains 15 residues. V was shortened by 6 bases and J by 0 bases, with 12 bases between the two germline ends. CDR1 and CDR2 from the germline V gene are MNHEY and SVGAGI. CDR3 loop: CASSPRGPSGNTIYF. As DNA, the CDR3 is TGTGCCAGCAGCCCAAGGGGCCCCTCTGGAAACACCATATATTTT.

The gene calls are TRBV5-1 and TRBJ2-5; tentatively, D is TRBD1 (5 bases). CDR1 is SGHRS, CDR2 YFSETQ, per germline. CDR3 length: 13 amino acids. V shed 4 bases and J shed 2 bases, with 9 bases lying between them. This CDR3 reads CASSDAGQETQYF. The CDR3, as DNA: TGCGCCAGCAGCGATGCAGGGCAAGAGACCCAGTACTTC. The whole variable domain, remainder taken from reference TRBV5-1 and TRBJ2-5, is KAGVTQTPRYLIKTRGQQVTLSCSPISGHRSVSWYQQTPGQGLQFLFEYFSETQRNKGNFPGRFSGRQFSNSRSEMNVSTLELGDSALYLCASSDAGQETQYFGPGTRLLVL.

J is TRBJ2-3 and V is TRBV10-3; possibly TRBD2 for D (6 bases). V lost 6 bases, J lost 0 bases, and 10 bases lay in between. Per the germline V gene, CDR1 is ENHRY and CDR2 is SYGVKD. The CDR3 runs 14 residues. CDR3 coding DNA: TGTGCCATCAGGGAGGGGCCCAGCACAGATACGCAGTATTTT. Translated, it gives CAIREGPSTDTQYF.

This clone was counted once. The rearrangement uses TRBV20-1 and TRBJ2-3; no clear D gene. Germline-derived CDR1 and CDR2 are DFQATT and SNEGSKA (reference sequence). Trimming pared 0 bases from V and 13 bases from J, leaving 11 bases between. The CDR3 runs 11 residues. CDR3 in amino acids: CSARDTGREYF. CDR3 nucleotide sequence: TGCAGTGCTAGAGATACCGGCCGGGAGTATTTT.

J is TRBJ2-2 and V is TRBV11-3; TRBD2 might be the D (5 bases). Trimming took 1 base from V and 2 from J, leaving 8 bases between them. The CDR3 extends over 15 amino acids. The germline V gene encodes CDR1 SGHNT and CDR2 YENEEA. This CDR3 reads CASSLGRTNTGELFF. In DNA, the CDR3 is TGTGCCAGCAGCTTAGGGCGGACTAACACCGGGGAGCTGTTTTTT.

The CDR3 sequence: CASSLAKGHLFF. CDR3 DNA sequence: TGTGCCAGCAGCTTGGCTAAGGGACACCTGTTTTTT. This chain joins TRBV5-6 and TRBJ1-4, with D possibly TRBD1 on 6 matching bases. The V gene's germline CDR1 is SGHDT and CDR2 YYEEEE. Deletions cut 0 bases from V and 14 bases from J, with 11 bases between. The CDR3 sequence is 12 residues long.

On this clone itself: At one end the junction does not follow the germline gene, possibly because of a read error. This chain links TRBV7-9 with TRBJ1-1; D gene unclear. CDR1 and CDR2 (germline): SEHNR, FQNEAQ (reference sequence). This CDR3 region has 12 residues. The DNA for the CDR3 is TGTACCAGCCATAAAAATATCGGTGAAGCTTTCTTT. Amino acid sequence: CTSHKNIGEAFF.

The chain joins TRBV28 to TRBJ1-3; a weak D match, TRBD1 (5 bases). Trimming removed 9 bases from V and 0 bases from J, with 15 bases in between. The CDR3 length is 15 residues. Germline values: CDR1 MDHEN, CDR2 SYDVKM. Here the CDR3 DNA reads TGTGCCAGTAAACCTCAGGGAGGCTCTGGAAACACCATATATTTT. This translates into CASKPQGGSGNTIYF.